What follows are 20 T cell receptor beta chains derived from one specimen sequenced in a study of tumor and adjacent non-tumor tissue in lung cancer. No cell sorting was done before RNA was extracted from the tissue. TCRbeta libraries were built with three rounds of nested PCR, modified from ARM-PCR. MiXCR, run by TCRdb on the multiplex PCR reads, gives a single entry per CDR3 protein. The sample carries around 120,000 distinct CDR3 sequences, about 66% recorded once. The sample comprised lung tumor tissue. Every receptor here comes from a young man with non-small cell lung cancer.

Here the CDR3 reads CSARAGGGDTDTQYF. DNA for the CDR3: TGCAGTGCGCGGGCGGGGGGAGGGGACACAGATACGCAGTATTTT. The chain recombines TRBV20-1 with TRBJ2-3; 8 nucleotides line up with TRBD2. CDR3 length: 15 amino acids. Per the germline V gene, CDR1 is DFQATT and CDR2 is SNEGSKA (reference sequence). Trimming removed 6 bases from V and 2 bases from J; junction bases left unmatched: 10.

In regard to this clonotype: It may be a read error: a sequence one base away is much more abundant. V is TRBV12-3 or TRBV12-4 and J is TRBJ1-1; D gene ambiguous. This CDR3 is built from 13 residues. The V end lost 4 bases, the J end lost 1 base, and 7 bases lay between the germline ends. In DNA, the CDR3 is TGTGCCAGCAGTTCCGAGACGAACACTGAAGCTTTCTTT. It codes for CASSSETNTEAFF.

About this clonotype itself: A read error may explain this, as a much larger clone is one base away. The CDR3 is CASNLDTSGTDTQYF. DNA for the CDR3: TGTGCCAGCAACTTAGATACTAGCGGCACAGATACGCAGTATTTT. V usage is TRBV7-8 and J usage is TRBJ2-3; 7 bases fit TRBD2. Germline lookup yields CDR1 SGHVS and CDR2 FQNEAQ. The CDR3 has 15 amino acids.

This clonotype was counted many times. The rearrangement uses TRBV12-3 or TRBV12-4 and TRBJ1-1; D not resolved. The CDR3 consists of 16 residues. V was pared by 8 bases and J by 6 bases, with 25 bases between. The CDR3 region is CASGPTIGTMGSEAFF. The CDR3 nucleotides read TGTGCCAGCGGACCTACTATAGGTACGATGGGGTCTGAAGCTTTCTTT.

This clonotype showed up many times. The chain joins TRBV20-1 to TRBJ2-7; no clear D gene. Germline-derived CDR1 and CDR2 are DFQATT and SNEGSKA (reference sequence). The CDR3 is 12 amino acids. Trimming cost V 5 bases and J 6 bases, with 14 bases left between them. CDR3 DNA sequence: TGCAGTGCTTCCGAAACTTCCGGCGAGCAGTACTTC. The encoded protein is CSASETSGEQYF.

In the case of this clonotype: This clone may be a read error of a much larger clone one base away. The chain carries TRBV28 and TRBJ2-5, with D unresolved. CDR1 is MDHEN, CDR2 SYDVKM, per germline. Trimming took off 5 bases at V and 6 bases at J, with 13 bases between the two ends. The CDR3 has 13 residues. The CDR3 is CASSPPSVKTQYF. The DNA for the CDR3 is TGTGCCAGCAGTCCGCCAAGCGTCAAGACCCAGTACTTC.

For this clonotype: One end of the junction does not line up with germline, which may come from a read error. The chain links TRBV20-1 to TRBJ1-4; D not resolved. Germline CDR1 and CDR2: DFQATT and SNEGSKA (reference sequence). This CDR3 is built from 13 residues. The CDR3 sequence is CSAGPSTNGKLFF. As DNA, the CDR3 is TGCAGTGCAGGGCCATCAACTAATGGAAAACTGTTTTTT.

The CDR3 sequence: CASSAGSNQPQHF. DNA for the CDR3: TGTGCCAGCTCCGCAGGGTCAAATCAGCCCCAGCATTTT. The chain couples TRBV11-2 to TRBJ1-5, with D perhaps matching TRBD1 (5 bases). CDR1 is SGHAT and CDR2 is FQNNGV in the germline V gene. Between the trimmed V and J ends, which lost 8 bases and 4 bases, there was a span of 12 bases. The CDR3 has 13 residues.

Details on this clonotype: Because it lacks the conserved phenylalanine or tryptophan at the end, this CDR3 is likely a read error. The gene calls are TRBV4-2 and TRBJ2-1, with TRBD1 identical over 10 bases. The junction had 10 bases not matched to a gene; V was cut back by 2 bases and J by 9 bases. This CDR3 region has 16 residues. Germline assignment: CDR1 LGHNA and CDR2 YNFKEQ. The CDR3 sequence: CASSQPPGQGNSEQFL. The CDR3, as DNA: TGTGCCAGCAGCCAACCTCCGGGACAGGGGAATAGTGAGCAGTTCTTA.

This clonotype was detected ten times or more. J is TRBJ1-2 and V is TRBV12-3 or TRBV12-4; no definite D call. This CDR3 is built from 13 residues. V dropped 0 bases and J dropped 3 bases, with 5 bases sitting between them. CDR3 region: CASSLAADYGYTF. The CDR3 nucleotides read TGTGCCAGCAGTTTAGCAGCGGACTATGGCTACACCTTC.

This clonotype was recorded many times. The rearrangement uses TRBV10-3 and TRBJ2-3; D call uncertain. V was cut by 0 bases and J by 0 bases, with 13 bases left in between. The CDR3 is made up of 17 amino acids. CDR1 and CDR2 from the germline V gene are ENHRY and SYGVKD. The chain's CDR3 is CAISESRRRASTDTQYF. CDR3 coding DNA: TGTGCCATCAGTGAGTCGAGAAGAAGGGCTAGCACAGATACGCAGTATTTT.

This clonotype was detected only a few times. The rearrangement uses TRBV7-3 and TRBJ1-6, with D perhaps TRBD1 (5 bases). The CDR3 is 15 amino acids. The V and J ends lost 2 bases and 1 base respectively, with 6 bases between them. Germline lookup yields CDR1 SGHTA and CDR2 FQGTGA. The CDR3 coding sequence is TGTGCCAGCAGCTTAGGGGGGTCCTATAATTCACCCCTCCACTTT. Translation: CASSLGGSYNSPLHF.

For this clonotype: Germline is not matched at one junction end, which may reflect a read error. The CDR3 region has the DNA TGTGACAGCAGTCCCACACCTGGCAATGAGCAGTTCTTT. Its translation is CDSSPTPGNEQFF. The chain recombines TRBV11-3 with TRBJ2-1; D not certain. The CDR3 spans 13 residues. The germline V gene has CDR1 SGHNT and CDR2 YENEEA.

Points on this clonotype: A much larger clone is a single base away; this may be a read error. This chain uses TRBV24-1 with TRBJ1-5; D not certain. V was pared by 10 bases and J by 3 bases, with 9 bases between. The CDR3 is 12 residues long. Germline-derived CDR1 and CDR2 are KGHDR and SFDVKD. The CDR3 here is CATQTVNQPQHF. The CDR3 DNA follows: TGTGCCACTCAGACCGTCAATCAGCCCCAGCATTTT.

A note on this clonotype: Without the conserved terminal phenylalanine or tryptophan, this CDR3 likely stems from a read error. The V gene is TRBV12-3 or TRBV12-4, the J gene TRBJ2-7, with TRBD1 identical over 8 bases. The CDR3 runs to 13 residues. The V gene end was trimmed by 7 bases and the J gene end by 6 bases; junction bases not matched to a gene: 8. CDR3 amino acids: CASTWTGSGEQYL. The CDR3, as DNA: TGTGCCAGCACTTGGACAGGGTCAGGCGAGCAGTACCTC.

This clonotype has more than one count but fewer than ten. A much larger clone sits a single nucleotide away, making a read error possible. The rearrangement uses TRBV11-2 and TRBJ2-5; D is undetermined. This CDR3 region has 13 residues. Germline-derived CDR1 and CDR2 are SGHAT and FQNNGV. Trimming stripped 7 bases from V and 5 bases from J, with 14 bases between. As DNA, the CDR3 is TGTGCCAGCAAGGAAAGACTGAGGGAGACCCAGTACTTC. Protein: CASKERLRETQYF.

Points on this clonotype: A much larger clone differs by one base, so this may be a read error. The chain has TRBV6-1 and TRBJ2-3; 15 nucleotides match TRBD2. The CDR3 has 16 amino acids. CDR1 and CDR2 from the germline V gene are MNHNS and SASEGT. The CDR3 nucleotides read TGTGCCAACAGTGGAGGGACTAGCGGGGGGCGCGATACGCAGTATTTT. Translating it yields CANSGGTSGGRDTQYF.

In the case of this clonotype: A single base separates this from a much larger clone, so it may be a read error. The chain combines TRBV10-3 with TRBJ2-5; TRBD2 matches 12 bases. Germline CDR1 ENHRY, CDR2 SYGVKD. The CDR3 length is 16 residues. The junction had 6 bases not matched to a gene; V was cut back by 4 bases and J by 3 bases. This CDR3 reads CAISGPGLAGKETQYF. CDR3 bases: TGTGCCATCAGTGGGCCGGGACTAGCGGGCAAAGAGACCCAGTACTTC.

This clonotype was found a few times. The genes are TRBV25-1 and TRBJ1-1, with TRBD1 matching over 7 bases. This CDR3 region has 18 residues. The germline V gene has CDR1 MGHDK and CDR2 SYGVNS. Trimming took 6 bases from V and 3 from J; bases not matched to a gene: 19. The CDR3 spells CASRLGGTATQGDTEAFF. In nucleotides, the CDR3 is TGTGCCAGCAGACTGGGGGGGACAGCCACCCAGGGGGACACTGAAGCTTTCTTT. Combining the CDR3 with reference TRBV25-1 and TRBJ1-1 gives the whole variable domain EADIYQTPRYLVIGTGKKITLECSQTMGHDKMYWYQQDPGMELHLIHYSYGVNSTEKGDLSSESTVSRIRTEHFPLTLESARPSHTSQYLCASRLGGTATQGDTEAFFGQGTRLTVV.

In this sample, this clonotype turned up many times. V gene TRBV5-5 combines with J gene TRBJ2-3; D may be TRBD2 (6 bases). The CDR3 extends over 15 amino acids. The V gene's germline CDR1 is SGHKS and CDR2 YYEKEE (reference sequence). Deletions cut 2 bases from V and 1 base from J, with 11 bases between. The CDR3 loop reads CASSLAWGGTDTQYF. For the CDR3, the DNA is TGTGCCAGCAGCTTAGCTTGGGGGGGCACAGATACGCAGTATTTT.